Given below is one TCR beta chain in context. What it recognizes is unknown. It was the roughly 130-subject validation cohort, separate from the approximately 700-subject first cohort, to which the donors belonged. The data belong to a study of cytomegalovirus exposure and HLA in healthy donors. Overall study findings and caveats: Three chains tied to CMV proved CMV antigen-specific in vitro.

The CDR3 runs 16 residues. V was clipped by 6 bases and J by 2 bases; unmatched bases: 8. Germline CDR1 is LNHDA and CDR2 is SQIVND (reference sequence). The assay was immunoSEQ multiplex PCR, and TCRdb's table has in-frame clones only and misses some. The table has roughly 350,000 clones, more than 80% seen once; the top ten hold more than 0.8%. Sequencing was carried out using PBMCs. This receptor was taken from a woman younger than 35 in good health and CMV-seronegative. The V gene is TRBV19, the J gene TRBJ1-5; 9 bases match TRBD1. The CDR3 sequence: CASRQGASPGNQPQHF. As DNA, the CDR3 is TGTGCCAGTAGACAGGGGGCGTCGCCGGGCAATCAGCCCCAGCATTTT.